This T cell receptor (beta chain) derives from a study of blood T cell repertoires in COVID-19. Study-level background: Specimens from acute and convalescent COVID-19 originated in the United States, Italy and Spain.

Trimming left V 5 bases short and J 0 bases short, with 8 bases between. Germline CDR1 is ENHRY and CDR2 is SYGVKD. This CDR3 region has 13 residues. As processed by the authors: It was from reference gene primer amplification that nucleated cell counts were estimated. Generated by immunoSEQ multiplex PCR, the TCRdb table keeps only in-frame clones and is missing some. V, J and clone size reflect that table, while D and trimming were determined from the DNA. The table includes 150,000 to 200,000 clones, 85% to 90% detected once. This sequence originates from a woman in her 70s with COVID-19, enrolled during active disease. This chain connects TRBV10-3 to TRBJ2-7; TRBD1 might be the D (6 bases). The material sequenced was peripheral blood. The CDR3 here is CAISKDSSYEQYF. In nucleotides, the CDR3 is TGTGCCATCAGTAAGGACAGCTCCTACGAGCAGTACTTC.